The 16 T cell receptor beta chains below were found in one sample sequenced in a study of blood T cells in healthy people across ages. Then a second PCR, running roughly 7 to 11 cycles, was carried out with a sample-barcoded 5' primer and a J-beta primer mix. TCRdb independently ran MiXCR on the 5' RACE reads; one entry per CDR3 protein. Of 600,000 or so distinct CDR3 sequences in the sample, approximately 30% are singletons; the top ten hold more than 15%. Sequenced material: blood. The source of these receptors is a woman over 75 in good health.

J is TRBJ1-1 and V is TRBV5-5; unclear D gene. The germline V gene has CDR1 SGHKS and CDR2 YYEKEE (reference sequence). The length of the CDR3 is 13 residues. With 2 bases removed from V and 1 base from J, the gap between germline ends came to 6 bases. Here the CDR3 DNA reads TGTGCCAGCAGCTTTTCTACGAACACTGAAGCTTTCTTT. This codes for CASSFSTNTEAFF. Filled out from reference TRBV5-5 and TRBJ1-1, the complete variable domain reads DAGVTQSPTHLIKTRGQQVTLRCSPISGHKSVSWYQQVLGQGPQFIFQYYEKEERGRGNFPDRFSARQFPNYSSELNVNALLLGDSALYLCASSFSTNTEAFFGQGTRLTVV.

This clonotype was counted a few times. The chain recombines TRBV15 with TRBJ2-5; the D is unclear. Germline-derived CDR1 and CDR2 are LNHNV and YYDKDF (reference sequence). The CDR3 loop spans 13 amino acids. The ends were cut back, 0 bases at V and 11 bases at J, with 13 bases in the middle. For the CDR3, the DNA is TGTGCCACCAGCAGAGACTCGCCGGATGAGCAGTACTTC. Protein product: CATSRDSPDEQYF.

The CDR3 DNA is TGTGCCAGCACCCCGACACGGAACACCGGGGAGCTGTTTTTT. This translates into CASTPTRNTGELFF. The gene calls are TRBV12-3 or TRBV12-4 and TRBJ2-2, with unresolved D. The CDR3 loop spans 14 amino acids. Trimming removed 7 bases from V and 1 base from J, with 10 bases in between.

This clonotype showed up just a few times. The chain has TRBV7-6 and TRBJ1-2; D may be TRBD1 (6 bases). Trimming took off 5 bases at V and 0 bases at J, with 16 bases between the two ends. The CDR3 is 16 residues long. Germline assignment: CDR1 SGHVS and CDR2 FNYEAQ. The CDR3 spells CASSPTDRQSNYGYTF. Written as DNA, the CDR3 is TGTGCCAGCAGCCCCACCGACAGGCAGTCTAACTATGGCTACACCTTC.

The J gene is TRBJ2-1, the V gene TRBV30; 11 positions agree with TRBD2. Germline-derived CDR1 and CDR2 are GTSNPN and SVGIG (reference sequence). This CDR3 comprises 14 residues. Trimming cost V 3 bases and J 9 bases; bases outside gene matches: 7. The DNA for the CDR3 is TGTGCCTGGAGATTAGCGGGGGGGCTCCTTGAGCAGTTCTTC. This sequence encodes CAWRLAGGLLEQFF.

The CDR3 DNA follows: TGTGCCAGCAGTGGGGGCTCAAGGAACACTGAAGCTTTCTTT. Encoded protein: CASSGGSRNTEAFF. The V call is TRBV2, the J call TRBJ1-1; a weak D match, TRBD1 (5 bases). In germline, CDR1 is SNHLY, CDR2 FYNNEI. V lost 4 bases to trimming and J lost 1 base, with 10 bases between them. The CDR3 contains 14 residues. The variable domain in full, completed from reference TRBV2 and TRBJ1-1, reads EPEVTQTPSHQVTQMGQEVILRCVPISNHLYFYWYRQILGQKVEFLVSFYNNEISEKSEIFDDQFSVERPDGSNFTLKIRSTKLEDSAMYFCASSGGSRNTEAFFGQGTRLTVV.

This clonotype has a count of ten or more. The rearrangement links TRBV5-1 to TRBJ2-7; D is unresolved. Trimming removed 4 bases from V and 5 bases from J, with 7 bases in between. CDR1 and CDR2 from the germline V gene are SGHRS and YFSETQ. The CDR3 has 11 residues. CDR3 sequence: CASSREDEQYF. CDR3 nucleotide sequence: TGCGCCAGCAGCCGAGAAGACGAGCAGTACTTC.

CDR3 protein: CSAETTEDYSTDTQYF. CDR3 DNA sequence: TGCAGTGCCGAAACCACCGAGGACTATAGCACAGATACGCAGTATTTT. The chain combines TRBV20-1 with TRBJ2-3, with TRBD2 as a possible D gene (6 bases). The V gene's germline CDR1 is DFQATT and CDR2 SNEGSKA (reference sequence). This CDR3 region has 16 residues. The V gene lost 6 bases and the J gene lost 0 bases, with 19 bases spanning the gap.

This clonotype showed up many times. The CDR3 here is CASSQDLRGFGYTF. In nucleotides, the CDR3 is TGTGCCAGCAGCCAAGATCTCAGGGGCTTTGGCTACACCTTC. This chain joins TRBV4-2 and TRBJ1-2; a weak D match, TRBD1 (6 bases). CDR3 size: 14 residues. The germline V gene has CDR1 LGHNA and CDR2 YNFKEQ. The V end was cut by 0 bases, the J end by 7 bases, with 12 bases between.

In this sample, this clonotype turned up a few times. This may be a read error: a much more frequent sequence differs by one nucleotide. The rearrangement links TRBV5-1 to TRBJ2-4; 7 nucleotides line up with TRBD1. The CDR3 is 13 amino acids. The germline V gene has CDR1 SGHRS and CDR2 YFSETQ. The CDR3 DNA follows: TGCGTCAGCAGCTTGAGGACAGGAAACATTCAGTACTTC. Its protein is CVSSLRTGNIQYF. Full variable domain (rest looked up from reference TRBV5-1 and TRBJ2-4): KAGVTQTPRYLIKTRGQQVTLSCSPISGHRSVSWYQQTPGQGLQFLFEYFSETQRNKGNFPGRFSGRQFSNSRSEMNVSTLELGDSALYLCVSSLRTGNIQYFGAGTRLSVL.

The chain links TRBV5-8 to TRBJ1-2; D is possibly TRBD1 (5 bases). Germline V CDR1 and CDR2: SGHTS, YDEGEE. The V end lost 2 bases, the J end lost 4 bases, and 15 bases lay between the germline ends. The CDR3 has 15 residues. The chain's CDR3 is CASSLKQAPVYGYTF. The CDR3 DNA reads TGTGCCAGCAGCTTAAAACAGGCGCCCGTCTATGGCTACACCTTC.

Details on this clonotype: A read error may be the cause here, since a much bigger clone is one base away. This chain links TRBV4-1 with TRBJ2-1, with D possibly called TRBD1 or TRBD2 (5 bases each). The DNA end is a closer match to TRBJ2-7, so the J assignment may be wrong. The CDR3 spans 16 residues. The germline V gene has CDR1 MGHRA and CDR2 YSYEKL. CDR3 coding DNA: TGCGCCAGCAGCCAAGCCCAGGGAGCTCTCTACAATGAGCAGTACTTC. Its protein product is CASSQAQGALYNEQYF.

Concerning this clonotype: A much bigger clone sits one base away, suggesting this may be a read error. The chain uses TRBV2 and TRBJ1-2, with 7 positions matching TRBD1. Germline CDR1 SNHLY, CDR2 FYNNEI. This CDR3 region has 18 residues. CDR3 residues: CTSMGTENTYLGGHGYTF. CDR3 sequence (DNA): TGTACCAGCATGGGGACAGAGAATACTTATTTGGGTGGACATGGCTACACCTTC. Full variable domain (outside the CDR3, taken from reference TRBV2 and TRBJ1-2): EPEVTQTPSHQVTQMGQEVILRCVPISNHLYFYWYRQILGQKVEFLVSFYNNEISEKSEIFDDQFSVERPDGSNFTLKIRSTKLEDSAMYFCTSMGTENTYLGGHGYTFGSGTRLTVV.

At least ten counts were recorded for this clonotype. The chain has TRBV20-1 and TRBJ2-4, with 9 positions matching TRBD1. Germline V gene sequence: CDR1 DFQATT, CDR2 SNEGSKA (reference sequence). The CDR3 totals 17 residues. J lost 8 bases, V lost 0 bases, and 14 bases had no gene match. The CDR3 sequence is CSAREVFGQGLEDIQYF. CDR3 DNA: TGCAGTGCTAGAGAAGTCTTTGGACAGGGGCTGGAGGACATTCAGTACTTC.

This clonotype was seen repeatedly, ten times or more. The CDR3 protein is CASSSDRGATYEQYF. CDR3 DNA sequence: TGCGCCAGCAGCTCTGACAGGGGGGCCACCTACGAGCAGTACTTC. The chain couples TRBV5-1 to TRBJ2-7; 9 bases fit TRBD1. Per the germline V gene, CDR1 is SGHRS and CDR2 is YFSETQ. The CDR3 contains 15 residues. Trimming at V came to 3 bases and at J to 2 bases, leaving 6 bases not matched to a gene.

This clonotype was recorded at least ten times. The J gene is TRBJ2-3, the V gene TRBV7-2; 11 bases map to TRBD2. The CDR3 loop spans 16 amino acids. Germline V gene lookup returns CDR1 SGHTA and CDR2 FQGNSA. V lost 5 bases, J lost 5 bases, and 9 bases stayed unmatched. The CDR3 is CASSLNSGGAKDTQYF. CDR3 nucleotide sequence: TGTGCCAGCAGCCTAAATAGCGGGGGGGCAAAAGATACGCAGTATTTT.